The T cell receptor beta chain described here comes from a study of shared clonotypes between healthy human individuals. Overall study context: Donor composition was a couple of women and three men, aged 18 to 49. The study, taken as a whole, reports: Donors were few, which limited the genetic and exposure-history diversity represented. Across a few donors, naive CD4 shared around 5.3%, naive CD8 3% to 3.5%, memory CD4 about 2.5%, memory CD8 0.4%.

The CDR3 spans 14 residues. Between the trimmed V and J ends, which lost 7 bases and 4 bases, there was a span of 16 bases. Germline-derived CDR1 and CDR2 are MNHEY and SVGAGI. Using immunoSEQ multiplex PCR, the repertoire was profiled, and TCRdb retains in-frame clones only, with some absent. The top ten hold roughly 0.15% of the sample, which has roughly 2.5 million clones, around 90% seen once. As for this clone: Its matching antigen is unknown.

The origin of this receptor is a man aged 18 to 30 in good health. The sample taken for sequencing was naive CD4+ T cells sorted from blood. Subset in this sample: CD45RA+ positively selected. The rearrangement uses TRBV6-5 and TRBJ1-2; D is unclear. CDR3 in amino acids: CASKIPGSGYGYTF. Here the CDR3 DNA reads TGTGCCAGCAAAATCCCCGGGAGCGGCTATGGCTACACCTTC.